This T cell receptor beta chain was documented in a study of T cells in tumors after PD-1 blockade. A word on this clone: Its matching antigen is unknown.

General observations from the study: Clonal replacement, not reinvigoration, is suggested for expanded exhausted CD8+ clones after therapy. Blood contained about two fifths of the tumor's TCR clonotypes.

TCRdb keeps only in-frame clones here, not all; method: immunoSEQ multiplex PCR. This table holds roughly 9,800 clones, approximately 61% found once. The V and J ends lost 7 bases and 0 bases respectively, with 12 bases between them. The CDR3 spans 15 residues. CDR1 MNHNY and CDR2 SVGAGI come from the germline V gene (reference sequence). The chain employs TRBV6-6 and TRBJ2-2, with TRBD2 as a possible D gene (5 bases). The starting material was tumor tissue, obtained after anti-PD-1 treatment. The sequence was obtained from a human donor with basal cell carcinoma. CDR3 coding DNA: TGTGCCAGCAAACCCAGCGGTCCGAACACCGGGGAGCTGTTTTTT. As protein: CASKPSGPNTGELFF.